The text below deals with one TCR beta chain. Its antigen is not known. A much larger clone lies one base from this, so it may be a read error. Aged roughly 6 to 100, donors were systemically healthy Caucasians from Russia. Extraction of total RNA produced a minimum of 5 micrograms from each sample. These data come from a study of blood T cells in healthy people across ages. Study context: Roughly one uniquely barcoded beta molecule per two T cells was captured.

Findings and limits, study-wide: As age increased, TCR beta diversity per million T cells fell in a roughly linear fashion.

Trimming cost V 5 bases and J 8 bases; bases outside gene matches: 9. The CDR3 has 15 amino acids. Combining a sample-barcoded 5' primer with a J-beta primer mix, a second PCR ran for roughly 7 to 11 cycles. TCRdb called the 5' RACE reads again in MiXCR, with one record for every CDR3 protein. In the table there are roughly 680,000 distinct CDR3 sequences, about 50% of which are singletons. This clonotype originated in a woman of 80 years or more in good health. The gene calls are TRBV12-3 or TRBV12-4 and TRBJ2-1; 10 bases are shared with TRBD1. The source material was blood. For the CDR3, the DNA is TGTGCCAGCAGTCCGGGGACAGGGGAATACGATGAGCAGTTCTTC. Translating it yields CASSPGTGEYDEQFF.